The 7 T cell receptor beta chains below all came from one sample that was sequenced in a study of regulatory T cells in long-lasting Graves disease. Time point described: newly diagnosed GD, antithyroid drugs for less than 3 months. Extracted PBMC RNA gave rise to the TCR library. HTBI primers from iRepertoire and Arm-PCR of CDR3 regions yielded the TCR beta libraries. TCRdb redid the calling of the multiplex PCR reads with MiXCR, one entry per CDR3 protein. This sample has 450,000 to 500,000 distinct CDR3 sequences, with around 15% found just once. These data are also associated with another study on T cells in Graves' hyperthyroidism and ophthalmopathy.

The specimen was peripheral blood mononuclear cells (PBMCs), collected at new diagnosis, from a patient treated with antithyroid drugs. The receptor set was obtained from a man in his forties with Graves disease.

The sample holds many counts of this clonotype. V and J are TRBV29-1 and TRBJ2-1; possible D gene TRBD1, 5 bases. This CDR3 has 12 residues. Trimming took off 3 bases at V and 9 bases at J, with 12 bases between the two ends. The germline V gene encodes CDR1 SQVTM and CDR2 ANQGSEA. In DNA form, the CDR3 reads TGCAGCGTTGATGTCGGAAGGGGTGAGCAGTTCTTC. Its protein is CSVDVGRGEQFF.

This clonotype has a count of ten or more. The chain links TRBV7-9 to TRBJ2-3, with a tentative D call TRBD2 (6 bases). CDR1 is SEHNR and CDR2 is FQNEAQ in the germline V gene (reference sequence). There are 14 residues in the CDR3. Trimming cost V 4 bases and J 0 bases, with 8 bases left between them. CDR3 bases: TGTGCCAGCAGCTCGGGAGATAGCACAGATACGCAGTATTTT. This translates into CASSSGDSTDTQYF. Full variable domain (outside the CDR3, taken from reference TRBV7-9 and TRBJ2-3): DTGVSQNPRHKITKRGQNVTFRCDPISEHNRLYWYRQTLGQGPEFLTYFQNEAQLEKSRLLSDRFSAERPKGSFSTLEIQRTEQGDSAMYLCASSSGDSTDTQYFGPGTRLTVL.

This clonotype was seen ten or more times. The CDR3 loop is CASSSKFSGRGTDTQYF. The CDR3 DNA reads TGTGCCAGCAGCTCGAAATTTAGCGGGAGGGGCACAGATACGCAGTATTTT. The chain joins TRBV7-9 to TRBJ2-3; 11 bases map to TRBD2. J gave up 1 base and V 4 bases, and 7 bases lay outside the gene matches. The CDR3 loop spans 17 amino acids. Germline V gene data show CDR1 as SEHNR and CDR2 as FQNEAQ (reference sequence).

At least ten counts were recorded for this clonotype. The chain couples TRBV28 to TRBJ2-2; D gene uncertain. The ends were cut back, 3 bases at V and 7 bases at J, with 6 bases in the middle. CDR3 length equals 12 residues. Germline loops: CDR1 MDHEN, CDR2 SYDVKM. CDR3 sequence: CASSFMGGELFF. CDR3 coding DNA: TGTGCCAGCAGTTTTATGGGCGGGGAGCTGTTTTTT.

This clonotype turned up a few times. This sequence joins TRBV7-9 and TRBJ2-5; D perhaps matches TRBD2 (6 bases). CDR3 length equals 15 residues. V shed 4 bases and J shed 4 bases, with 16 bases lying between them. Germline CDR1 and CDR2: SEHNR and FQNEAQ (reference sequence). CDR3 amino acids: CASSSPGTWGETQYF. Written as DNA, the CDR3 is TGTGCCAGCAGCTCTCCCGGGACTTGGGGAGAGACCCAGTACTTC.

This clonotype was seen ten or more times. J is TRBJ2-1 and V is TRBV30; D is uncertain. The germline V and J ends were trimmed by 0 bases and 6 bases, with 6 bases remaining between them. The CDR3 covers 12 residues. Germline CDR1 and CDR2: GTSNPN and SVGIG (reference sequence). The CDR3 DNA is TGTGCCTGGAGTGTACGCGGCAATGAGCAGTTCTTC. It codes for CAWSVRGNEQFF.

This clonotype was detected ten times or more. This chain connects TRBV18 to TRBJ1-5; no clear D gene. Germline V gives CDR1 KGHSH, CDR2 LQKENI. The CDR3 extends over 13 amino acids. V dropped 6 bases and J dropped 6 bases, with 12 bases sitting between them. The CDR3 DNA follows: TGTGCCAGCTCGGGAGGAGAGAGTCAGCCCCAGCATTTT. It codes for CASSGGESQPQHF.